The 17 T cell receptor beta chains reported below all come from one sample, sequenced in a study of early T cells in non-severe SARS-CoV-2 infection. TCRdb reprocessed the 5' RACE reads via MiXCR and lists one record per CDR3 protein. The table lists about 59,000 distinct CDR3 sequences, around an eighth of them singletons. The sequenced material came from whole blood. Source of these receptors: an adult who was a healthcare worker with PCR-confirmed SARS-CoV-2 infection or an uninfected control (not recorded which).

This clonotype was detected many times. The rearrangement links TRBV4-1 to TRBJ1-3; D perhaps matches TRBD1 (5 bases). The CDR3 is made up of 18 amino acids. CDR1 is MGHRA, CDR2 YSYEKL, per germline. V gave up 0 bases and J gave up 1 base, with 16 bases separating them. The CDR3 DNA reads as TGCGCCAGCAGCCAAGATCCGGCAGGGACGGTATCTGGAAACACCATATATTTT. It codes for CASSQDPAGTVSGNTIYF.

This clonotype was detected many times. The rearrangement uses TRBV6-5 and TRBJ1-3, with 8 bases matching TRBD1. V was clipped by 3 bases and J by 2 bases; unmatched bases: 6. Germline V gene sequence: CDR1 MNHEY, CDR2 SVGAGI. The CDR3 has 16 residues. For the CDR3, the DNA is TGTGCCAGCAGTTATTCCCAGGGGGCGGCTGGAAACACCATATATTTT. Translation: CASSYSQGAAGNTIYF.

A remark on this clonotype: The junction does not match germline at one end; this may be a read error. This chain connects TRBV5-1 to TRBJ1-4, with D perhaps TRBD1 (6 bases). This CDR3 has 15 residues. Germline V CDR1 and CDR2: SGHRS, YFSETQ. This chain's CDR3 is CTSNRGGGINEKLFF. The CDR3, as DNA: TGCACCAGCAACCGCGGAGGGGGTATTAATGAAAAACTGTTTTTT.

There are many counts of this clonotype. The gene calls are TRBV16 and TRBJ1-5; D remains unclear. Germline CDR1 reads KGHSY; CDR2 reads FQNENV. The CDR3 covers 15 residues. V lost 4 bases and J lost 0, with 10 bases in between. The CDR3 sequence is CASSPDGDSNQPQHF. CDR3 DNA: TGTGCCAGCAGCCCGGACGGGGATAGCAATCAGCCCCAGCATTTT.

At least ten counts were recorded for this clonotype. The chain is built from TRBV29-1 and TRBJ2-5, with no clear D. V was clipped by 6 bases and J by 0 bases, with 8 bases between them. The CDR3 spans 12 residues. The germline CDR1 and CDR2 sequences are SQVTM and ANQGSEA. Here the CDR3 reads CSVIGYQETQYF. The CDR3, as DNA: TGCAGCGTCATAGGGTACCAAGAGACCCAGTACTTC.

This chain joins TRBV27 and TRBJ2-7; D is undetermined. Germline V lookup: CDR1 MNHEY, CDR2 SMNVEV (reference sequence). The CDR3 is made up of 12 amino acids. V was cut by 5 bases and J by 6 bases, with 11 bases left in between. The CDR3 coding sequence is TGTGCCAGCAGTGGAAAAGGACCCGAGCAGTACTTC. It yields the protein CASSGKGPEQYF.

This clonotype has only a few counts. The V gene is TRBV7-8, the J gene TRBJ1-1; D is unresolved. V lost 4 bases and J 1 base, leaving 13 bases between the germline ends. CDR3 length equals 15 residues. CDR1 is SGHVS, CDR2 FQNEAQ, per germline. DNA for the CDR3: TGTGCCAGCAGCTCAACCGGACTGCAGAACACTGAAGCTTTCTTT. It yields the protein CASSSTGLQNTEAFF.

This clonotype was observed a few times. This chain joins TRBV12-3 or TRBV12-4 and TRBJ1-2, with D perhaps matching TRBD1 (6 bases). The CDR3 runs 14 residues. V lost 3 bases to trimming and J lost 7 bases, with 15 bases between them. The CDR3 here is CASSFKGGSFGYTF. CDR3 DNA sequence: TGTGCCAGCAGTTTTAAGGGGGGGAGTTTTGGCTACACCTTC.

This clonotype was seen many times. V is TRBV12-5 and J is TRBJ2-7, with 10 bases lining up with TRBD2. The germline V gene encodes CDR1 LGHNT and CDR2 FRNRAP. With V trimmed by 3 bases and J by 4 bases, 9 bases remained unmatched. CDR3 length: 16 amino acids. The CDR3 bases are TGTGCTAGTGGTTTCGATCCACCGGGACTAGCGTACGAGCAGTACTTC. Translated: CASGFDPPGLAYEQYF.

There are a few counts of this clonotype. CDR3 region: CASSIRLTSYEQYF. The CDR3 nucleotides read TGTGCCAGTAGTATCCGCCTAACTTCCTACGAGCAGTACTTC. The rearrangement links TRBV19 to TRBJ2-7; D is ambiguous. The V and J ends lost 3 bases and 1 base respectively, with 10 bases between them. The CDR3 extends over 14 amino acids. Germline CDR1 and CDR2: LNHDA and SQIVND (reference sequence).

This clonotype was seen a handful of times. In DNA, the CDR3 is TGTGCCAGCAGTTCACAGGCCTACGAGCAGTACTTC. This sequence encodes CASSSQAYEQYF. This chain joins TRBV28 and TRBJ2-7, with D perhaps TRBD1 (5 bases). CDR3 size: 12 residues. Trimming left V 4 bases short and J 2 bases short, with 6 bases between. CDR1 and CDR2 (germline): MDHEN, SYDVKM.

This clonotype was detected only a few times. The chain carries TRBV29-1 and TRBJ1-4; D possibly corresponds to TRBD1 (5 bases). CDR3 length: 13 amino acids. Trimming shortened V by 7 bases and J by 8 bases, and 17 bases separated the two germline ends. Germline V lookup: CDR1 SQVTM, CDR2 ANQGSEA. The chain's CDR3 is CSGLDKFGEKLFF. DNA of the CDR3: TGCAGCGGCCTGGACAAATTTGGGGAAAAACTGTTTTTT.

This clonotype was found many times. The CDR3 DNA reads TGTGCCAGCAGTTGGTACGGCTACACTGAAGCTTTCTTT. Protein: CASSWYGYTEAFF. The chain carries TRBV27 and TRBJ1-1; D gene ambiguous. The CDR3 is 13 amino acids. The V gene lost 4 bases and the J gene lost 3 bases, with 9 bases spanning the gap. The V gene's germline CDR1 is MNHEY and CDR2 SMNVEV (reference sequence).

This clonotype was detected a few times. This chain connects TRBV11-2 to TRBJ2-1; D perhaps matches TRBD1 (6 bases). Germline CDR1 reads SGHAT; CDR2 reads FQNNGV. The ends were cut back, 3 bases at V and 7 bases at J, with 16 bases in the middle. The CDR3 sequence is 15 residues long. CDR3 protein: CASSFTTPTGNEQFF. In DNA, the CDR3 is TGTGCCAGCAGCTTTACTACCCCCACAGGGAATGAGCAGTTCTTC.

This clonotype was detected ten times or more. The chain couples TRBV18 to TRBJ1-5; D is unresolved. The CDR3 extends over 15 amino acids. Per germline, CDR1 KGHSH and CDR2 LQKENI. Trimming removed 3 bases at V and 9 bases at J, with 18 bases between. CDR3 nucleotides: TGTGCCAGCTCACCTGGTGGGGAAGGGTATCGGCCCCAGCATTTT. Amino acids: CASSPGGEGYRPQHF.

This clonotype was observed many times. The V and J genes are TRBV2 and TRBJ2-1, with 7 nucleotides matching TRBD2. This CDR3 region has 13 residues. The trim removed 8 bases at V and 6 bases at J, leaving 7 bases unmatched. Germline assignment: CDR1 SNHLY and CDR2 FYNNEI. As DNA, the CDR3 is TGTGCCAGCCACTCTAGCGGCAGCAATGAGCAGTTCTTC. Its protein is CASHSSGSNEQFF.

The table lists this clonotype with many counts. The J gene is TRBJ2-7, the V gene TRBV5-1; TRBD2 is a possible D gene (6 bases). Trimming left V 0 bases short and J 5 bases short, with 12 bases between. Germline V gene sequence: CDR1 SGHRS, CDR2 YFSETQ. This CDR3 is 14 amino acids long. The CDR3 is CASSLESGRNEQYF. The CDR3 DNA is TGCGCCAGCAGCTTGGAGTCAGGGAGGAACGAGCAGTACTTC. Looking up the rest from reference TRBV5-1 and TRBJ2-7 gives the full variable domain: KAGVTQTPRYLIKTRGQQVTLSCSPISGHRSVSWYQQTPGQGLQFLFEYFSETQRNKGNFPGRFSGRQFSNSRSEMNVSTLELGDSALYLCASSLESGRNEQYFGPGTRLTVT.